This T cell receptor beta chain appears in the sequencing data of a study of regulatory T cells in long-lasting Graves disease. On this clonotype: Its antigen is not identified.

Investigators prepared the TCR beta libraries by applying iRepertoire HTBI primers and Arm-PCR of CDR3 regions. In TCRdb, the multiplex PCR reads were re-called with MiXCR into one record per CDR3 protein. The repertoire holds about 500,000 distinct CDR3 sequences, 12% seen once, with approximately 9% in the top ten. The time point denotes: newly diagnosed GD, antithyroid drugs for less than 3 months. Construction of the TCR library relied on RNA isolated from PBMCs. Findings and limits, study-wide: Having few samples may have compromised the accuracy.

This CDR3 contains 15 residues. Germline-derived CDR1 and CDR2 are ENHRY and SYGVKD. V was shortened by 0 bases and J by 2 bases, with 8 bases between the two germline ends. The sample was also reused in another study, on T cells in Graves' hyperthyroidism and ophthalmopathy.

The sequence was obtained from a woman in her 30s with Graves disease. The chain links TRBV10-3 to TRBJ2-1; the D is unclear. The source was peripheral blood mononuclear cells (PBMCs), collected at new diagnosis, from a patient treated with antithyroid drugs. CDR3 in DNA: TGTGCCATCAGTGAGTCTTCATACACCTACAATGAGCAGTTCTTC. Residues: CAISESSYTYNEQFF.